Presented here are 20 T cell receptor beta chains from one specimen sequenced in a study of cytomegalovirus exposure and HLA in healthy donors. PCR employed 60 Vbeta and 13 Jbeta primers. Profiling relied on immunoSEQ multiplex PCR, and the TCRdb table lists in-frame clones only, not all of them. The table has 90,000 to 150,000 clones, 63% seen once. The sample was PBMCs. The receptor source for this set is a middle-aged man in good health and CMV-seropositive.

The chain employs TRBV7-2 and TRBJ1-1; D is possibly TRBD1 (6 bases). Germline CDR1 reads SGHTA; CDR2 reads FQGNSA. The germline V and J ends were trimmed by 2 bases and 4 bases, with 14 bases remaining between them. This CDR3 region has 15 residues. CDR3 sequence (DNA): TGTGCCAGCAGCTTAAACAGGGAAGGGAGCACTGAAGCTTTCTTT. As protein: CASSLNREGSTEAFF.

V and J are TRBV4-2 and TRBJ2-2, with 11 bases matching TRBD2. CDR1 LGHNA and CDR2 YNFKEQ come from the germline V gene. With 3 bases clipped from V and 3 bases from J, the junction kept 3 bases outside the gene matches. The CDR3 is 16 amino acids. CDR3 DNA sequence: TGTGCCAGCAGCCAGTCACTAGCGGGGGACACCGGGGAGCTGTTTTTT. Protein: CASSQSLAGDTGELFF.

The J gene is TRBJ1-2, the V gene TRBV7-9; a possible D gene is TRBD1 (5 bases). Trimming took 7 bases from V and 5 from J, leaving 17 bases between them. Germline CDR1 is SEHNR and CDR2 is FQNEAQ (reference sequence). This CDR3 is built from 14 residues. For the CDR3, the DNA is TGTGCCAGCATCGCAAAGGGAGGGGTATATGGCTACACCTTC. Amino acid sequence: CASIAKGGVYGYTF.

Only one count was recorded for this clone. V usage is TRBV27 and J usage is TRBJ1-5; the match to TRBD1 covers 7 bases. The V gene's germline CDR1 is MNHEY and CDR2 SMNVEV (reference sequence). CDR3 length: 15 amino acids. V was clipped by 2 bases and J by 2 bases; unmatched bases: 3. CDR3 sequence (DNA): TGTGCCAGCAGTTTAGTGCAGGGGGGCAATCAGCCCCAGCATTTT. Translation: CASSLVQGGNQPQHF.

This sequence joins TRBV4-1 and TRBJ1-2; maybe TRBD1 (5 bases). The germline CDR1 and CDR2 sequences are MGHRA and YSYEKL. The CDR3 runs to 14 residues. The V and J ends lost 0 bases and 3 bases respectively, with 8 bases between them. CDR3 nucleotide sequence: TGCGCCAGCAGCCAAGATCTGACAGACTATGGCTACACCTTC. This encodes CASSQDLTDYGYTF.

V usage is TRBV7-9 and J usage is TRBJ2-6; D is ambiguous. Trimming took off 1 base at V and 0 bases at J, with 10 bases between the two ends. The V gene's germline CDR1 is SEHNR and CDR2 FQNEAQ (reference sequence). The CDR3 covers 17 residues. CDR3 sequence reads: CASSLVQLISGANVLTF. CDR3 sequence (DNA): TGTGCCAGCAGCTTAGTACAGTTAATCTCTGGGGCCAACGTCCTGACTTTC.

V and J are TRBV6-5 and TRBJ1-3, with D possibly matching TRBD1 (6 bases). Germline V gives CDR1 MNHEY, CDR2 SVGAGI. The germline V and J ends were trimmed by 9 bases and 4 bases, with 13 bases remaining between them. CDR3 size: 13 residues. Here the CDR3 DNA reads TGTGCCAGTGCCCCGGACAGAGGAAACACCATATATTTT. Its protein is CASAPDRGNTIYF.

The gene calls are TRBV7-9 and TRBJ1-5; 8 positions agree with TRBD1. After removal of 4 bases from V and 6 bases from J, the junction contained 14 bases not matched to a gene. CDR1 and CDR2 from the germline V gene are SEHNR and FQNEAQ (reference sequence). The CDR3 is 17 amino acids. The CDR3 coding sequence is TGTGCCAGCAGCTACGGGGGGATCAGGGGGCGCGGTCAGCCCCAGCATTTT. It is translated as CASSYGGIRGRGQPQHF.

The chain joins TRBV4-1 to TRBJ2-2, with D possibly being TRBD2 (6 bases). The CDR3 covers 17 residues. Trimming removed 0 bases at V and 0 bases at J, with 11 bases between. CDR1 is MGHRA and CDR2 is YSYEKL in the germline V gene. The CDR3 bases are TGCGCCAGCAGCCAAGACGGGGGTTGGTCGAACACCGGGGAGCTGTTTTTT. This translates into CASSQDGGWSNTGELFF.

For the CDR3, the DNA is TGTGCCAGCAGCCCTCGGACAGGGAACACTGAAGCTTTCTTT. Protein product: CASSPRTGNTEAFF. J is TRBJ1-1 and V is TRBV9, with TRBD1 identical over 7 bases. Germline CDR1 SGDLS, CDR2 YYNGEE. V was clipped by 4 bases and J by 1 base; unmatched bases: 4. CDR3 length: 14 amino acids.

The CDR3 sequence: CASSLFMGQGAFGELFF. DNA for the CDR3: TGTGCCAGCAGCCTCTTCATGGGACAGGGGGCTTTTGGGGAGCTGTTTTTT. V is TRBV13 and J is TRBJ2-2, with 12 positions matching TRBD1. There are 17 residues in the CDR3. Germline lookup yields CDR1 PRHDT and CDR2 FYEKMQ (reference sequence). V shed 5 bases and J 8 bases; nucleotides not matched to a gene: 12. Based on the CDR3 plus reference TRBV13 and TRBJ2-2, the full variable domain is AAGVIQSPRHLIKEKRETATLKCYPIPRHDTVYWYQQGPGQDPQFLISFYEKMQSDKGSIPDRFSAQQFSDYHSELNMSSLELGDSALYFCASSLFMGQGAFGELFFGEGSRLTVL.

V and J are TRBV28 and TRBJ2-7; possible D gene TRBD1, 5 bases. CDR3 length: 14 residues. CDR1 is MDHEN and CDR2 is SYDVKM in the germline V gene. Trimming took 3 bases from V and 0 from J, leaving 9 bases between them. The CDR3: CASSFLGASYEQYF. In DNA form, the CDR3 reads TGTGCCAGCAGTTTCTTAGGGGCCTCCTACGAGCAGTACTTC.

The chain combines TRBV11-2 with TRBJ2-2, with 9 bases matching TRBD2. CDR3 length equals 16 residues. The germline gives CDR1 SGHAT, CDR2 FQNNGV. V shed 2 bases, J shed 7 bases, and the junction held 8 bases outside the gene matches. The CDR3 sequence is CASSLLAGGPVGELFF. The CDR3 DNA follows: TGTGCCAGCAGCTTATTGGCGGGAGGGCCTGTCGGGGAGCTGTTTTTT.

This chain links TRBV5-5 with TRBJ2-7, with D possibly being TRBD1 (5 bases). The CDR3 totals 15 residues. Germline V CDR1 and CDR2: SGHKS, YYEKEE (reference sequence). V gave up 0 bases and J gave up 2 bases, with 12 bases separating them. The CDR3 region has the DNA TGTGCCAGCAGCTTGGCGTGGACATCGACCTACGAGCAGTACTTC. Protein product: CASSLAWTSTYEQYF. Supplemented by reference TRBV5-5 and TRBJ2-7, the full variable domain reads DAGVTQSPTHLIKTRGQQVTLRCSPISGHKSVSWYQQVLGQGPQFIFQYYEKEERGRGNFPDRFSARQFPNYSSELNVNALLLGDSALYLCASSLAWTSTYEQYFGPGTRLTVT.

The chain uses TRBV2 and TRBJ2-2, with D maybe TRBD1 (6 bases). With 6 bases removed from V and 3 bases from J, the gap between germline ends came to 14 bases. CDR3 size: 15 residues. Germline CDR1 reads SNHLY; CDR2 reads FYNNEI. DNA for the CDR3: TGTGCCAGCAGACTACAGGGACGTGACACCGGGGAGCTGTTTTTT. Protein: CASRLQGRDTGELFF.

The sample holds a few counts of this clone. The DNA for the CDR3 is TGTGCCAGCAGCTTACTGGGACAGCAAGAGACCCAGTACTTC. Amino acid sequence: CASSLLGQQETQYF. This chain links TRBV11-3 with TRBJ2-5, with 7 bases lining up with TRBD1. This CDR3 has 14 amino acids. J lost 2 bases, V lost 2 bases, and 2 bases had no gene match. Per germline, CDR1 SGHNT and CDR2 YENEEA.

The chain joins TRBV6-4 to TRBJ2-3, with 8 bases matching TRBD1. CDR3 size: 15 residues. CDR1 is MRHNA, CDR2 SNTAGT, per germline. The ends lost 3 bases at V and 1 base at J; junction bases unmatched: 3. As DNA, the CDR3 is TGTGCCAGCAGTGATACGGACAGGGGCACAGATACGCAGTATTTT. Protein sequence: CASSDTDRGTDTQYF.

This sequence joins TRBV15 and TRBJ1-1; maybe TRBD1 (6 bases). Germline V gives CDR1 LNHNV, CDR2 YYDKDF (reference sequence). The CDR3 covers 13 residues. V lost 3 bases, J lost 3 bases, and 8 bases lay in between. As DNA, the CDR3 is TGTGCCACCAGCAGTCCAGGGGACACTGAAGCTTTCTTT. It specifies CATSSPGDTEAFF.

The rearrangement joins TRBV5-1 to TRBJ2-5; D may be TRBD2 (5 bases). CDR3 size: 15 residues. Trimming stripped 0 bases from V and 3 bases from J, with 12 bases between. Germline V gives CDR1 SGHRS, CDR2 YFSETQ. CDR3 loop: CASSLGSGEKETQYF. The CDR3 nucleotides are TGCGCCAGCAGCTTGGGGAGCGGCGAAAAAGAGACCCAGTACTTC.

In this sample, this clone turned up a few times. This sequence joins TRBV18 and TRBJ1-2, with 9 bases lining up with TRBD1. There are 15 residues in the CDR3. CDR1 is KGHSH and CDR2 is LQKENI in the germline V gene. V lost 5 bases to trimming and J lost 0 bases; unmatched junction nucleotides: 4. CDR3: CASSGTGGPNYGYTF. CDR3 coding DNA: TGTGCCAGCTCAGGAACAGGGGGCCCTAACTATGGCTACACCTTC.